This T cell receptor beta chain comes out of a study of identifying expanded T cells in peripheral blood. Profiling relied on immunoSEQ multiplex PCR, and the TCRdb table lists in-frame clones only, not all of them. The table includes tens of thousands of clones, approximately 91% detected once. As for this clone: Its antigen is still unknown.

This CDR3 spans 14 amino acids. V was shortened by 4 bases and J by 4 bases, with 14 bases between the two germline ends. Germline-derived CDR1 and CDR2 are SGHDT and YYEEEE. No infections or other immune events were documented during collection. Study results and limitations: Approximately 2-week clone count variance significantly increased as total template count grew.

The J gene is TRBJ1-2, the V gene TRBV5-6; D ambiguous. Sequencing was carried out using blood. The TCR was taken from a person aged 18 to 75 in good health. Here the CDR3 reads CASSPGGRGYGYTF. In nucleotides, the CDR3 is TGTGCCAGCAGCCCCGGAGGGCGGGGCTATGGCTACACCTTC.